This is a list of T cell receptor beta chains from one sample in a study of regulatory T cells in long-lasting Graves disease. TCRdb reprocessed the multiplex PCR reads via MiXCR and lists one record per CDR3 protein. The table shows hundreds of thousands of distinct CDR3 sequences, with 18% occurring only once. The sample in question was peripheral blood mononuclear cells (PBMCs), obtained at new diagnosis, from a patient treated with antithyroid drugs. The receptors come from a female donor with Graves disease. Each CDR3 is given with its conserved first and last residue. The D gene is left open where the match is weak. Rows may omit the clone size; those that give it use once, few, many or a size class.

TRBJ1-1,.,TRBV7-9,few,CASSFSGDIQLRGEAFF,TGTGCCAGCAGCTTTAGTGGGGATATTCAACTTAGAGGTGAAGCTTTCTTT
TRBJ2-7,TRBD1,TRBV20-1,many,CSARGTGREQYF,TGCAGTGCTAGAGGGACAGGGAGGGAGCAGTACTTC
TRBJ2-1,.,TRBV19,.,CASTWGGGEQFF,TGTGCCAGTACCTGGGGAGGCGGGGAGCAGTTCTTC
TRBJ2-4,.,TRBV29-1,.,CSPRIGNIQYF,TGCAGCCCTCGGATAGGAAACATTCAGTACTTC
TRBJ1-2,TRBD1,TRBV9,few,CASSFVAEGAQGYTF,TGTGCCAGCAGCTTCGTAGCTGAGGGGGCGCAGGGCTACACCTTC
TRBJ2-3,TRBD2,TRBV3-1,many,CASSSTSGSGDTQYF,TGTGCCAGCAGCTCGACTAGCGGGAGTGGAGATACGCAGTATTTT
TRBJ2-7,.,TRBV9,.,CASSVRPGSYEQYF,TGTGCCAGCAGCGTGCGACCGGGCTCCTACGAGCAGTACTTC
TRBJ1-5,TRBD1,TRBV12-3/TRBV12-4,many,CASSLDRGPSNQPQHF,TGTGCCAGCAGTTTAGACAGGGGGCCTAGCAATCAGCCCCAGCATTTT
TRBJ2-1,TRBD2,TRBV11-2,.,CASSSQGRLAGGRSSYNEQFF,TGTGCCAGCAGCTCACAGGGCCGACTAGCGGGAGGGCGGAGCTCCTACAATGAGCAGTTCTTC
TRBJ2-5,TRBD1,TRBV19,.,CASSRVVSTGGVFQETQYF,TGTGCCAGTAGTAGGGTAGTGAGTACAGGGGGCGTCTTCCAAGAGACCCAGTACTTC
TRBJ1-4,.,TRBV7-9,many,CASSRPKGFIDEKLFF,TGTGCCAGCAGCCGACCTAAGGGCTTCATTGATGAAAAACTGTTTTTT
TRBJ2-5,.,TRBV29-1,many,CSVARDVWETQYF,TGCAGCGTTGCGCGGGATGTGTGGGAGACCCAGTACTTC
TRBJ2-7,TRBD2,TRBV3-1,.,CASTQTSAPDEQYF,TGTGCCAGCACTCAAACTAGCGCGCCTGACGAGCAGTACTTC
TRBJ1-1,.,TRBV12-3/TRBV12-4,many,CASRDLQGNTEAFF,TGTGCCAGCAGAGATCTACAGGGAAACACTGAAGCTTTCTTT
TRBJ1-1,.,TRBV7-9,.,CASSWEEPVAFF,TGTGCCAGCAGCTGGGAGGAGCCGGTAGCTTTCTTT
TRBJ2-2,.,TRBV18,.,CASSPGPANTGELFF,TGTGCCAGCTCACCAGGCCCGGCGAACACCGGGGAGCTGTTTTTT
TRBJ2-3,TRBD2,TRBV27,many,CASSPAGLVGDTQYF,TGTGCCAGCAGTCCGGCGGGACTAGTTGGAGATACGCAGTATTTT
TRBJ1-1,.,TRBV5-1,many,CASSDSTEAFF,TGCGCCAGCAGTGATTCCACTGAAGCTTTCTTT
TRBJ2-3,.,TRBV9,many,CASSAGARSTDTQYF,TGTGCCAGCAGCGCTGGGGCCCGCAGCACAGATACGCAGTATTTT
TRBJ1-4,.,TRBV20-1,few,CSARDGTFATNEKLFF,TGCAGTGCTAGAGATGGGACATTTGCAACTAATGAAAAACTGTTTTTT
TRBJ2-3,.,TRBV7-6,many,CASSPTPTAQAPTDTQYF,TGTGCCAGCAGCCCTACTCCCACCGCCCAAGCGCCCACAGATACGCAGTATTTT
TRBJ2-1,TRBD1,TRBV20-1,.,CSAPGQGPLYSDNEQFF,TGCAGTGCTCCGGGACAGGGGCCCCTTTATTCGGACAATGAGCAGTTCTTC
TRBJ2-4,.,TRBV4-1,.,CASSQTGLLAKNIQYF,TGCGCCAGCAGCCAAACAGGATTACTAGCCAAAAACATTCAGTACTTC
TRBJ2-5,.,TRBV20-1,many,CSAPSTVQETQYF,TGCAGTGCTCCGTCGACAGTTCAAGAGACCCAGTACTTC
TRBJ2-5,.,TRBV6-1,many,CASSLNTWGGKETQYF,TGTGCCAGCAGCCTAAACACCTGGGGCGGAAAAGAGACCCAGTACTTC
TRBJ2-7,.,TRBV11-1,.,CASHGGSYEQYF,TGTGCCAGCCATGGGGGGAGCTACGAGCAGTACTTC
TRBJ1-1,.,TRBV12-3/TRBV12-4,many,CASSLGARGTEAFF,TGTGCCAGCAGTTTAGGGGCTCGCGGCACTGAAGCTTTCTTT
TRBJ1-1,.,TRBV18,many,CASSPGATEAFF,TGTGCCAGCTCACCGGGTGCCACTGAAGCTTTCTTT
TRBJ1-2,.,TRBV20-1,many,CSAREQEAGYTF,TGCAGTGCTAGAGAACAGGAGGCGGGCTACACCTTC
TRBJ2-2,TRBD1,TRBV12-3/TRBV12-4,many,CASVDLGTGNTGELFF,TGTGCCAGCGTAGACCTCGGGACAGGTAACACCGGGGAGCTGTTTTTT
TRBJ2-7,TRBD2,TRBV27,many,CASSREAGGSYEQYF,TGTGCCAGCAGTCGCGAAGCGGGAGGGTCCTACGAGCAGTACTTC
TRBJ2-7,TRBD1,TRBV11-2,few,CASSLTGQGAYEQYF,TGTGCCAGCAGCCTAACGGGACAGGGGGCTTACGAGCAGTACTTC
TRBJ1-1,.,TRBV11-3,many,CASSLGPGLNTEAFF,TGTGCCAGCAGCTTAGGTCCGGGGTTGAACACTGAAGCTTTCTTT
TRBJ1-1,.,TRBV28,many,CASSFSRQNTEAFF,TGTGCCAGCAGTTTCTCCCGGCAGAACACTGAAGCTTTCTTT
TRBJ1-1,.,TRBV30,.,CAWRQADTEAFF,TGTGCCTGGAGGCAGGCCGACACTGAAGCTTTCTTT
TRBJ1-5,.,TRBV28,many,CASSRAGNQPQHF,TGTGCCAGCAGCCGGGCCGGCAATCAGCCCCAGCATTTT
TRBJ1-4,.,TRBV19,few,CASGPYRVFSEKLFF,TGTGCCAGTGGTCCTTACAGGGTTTTTTCTGAAAAACTGTTTTTT
TRBJ2-6,.,TRBV12-3/TRBV12-4,many,CASSPGRGGANVLTF,TGTGCCAGCAGTCCCGGGCGAGGAGGGGCCAACGTCCTGACTTTC
TRBJ2-3,.,TRBV6-1,.,CASSRLGITDTQYF,TGTGCCAGCAGCCGACTGGGGATCACAGATACGCAGTATTTT
TRBJ2-1,TRBD2,TRBV6-5,many,CASSYSSRRLARGYNEQFF,TGTGCCAGCAGTTACTCGAGTCGCAGACTAGCGCGGGGCTACAATGAGCAGTTCTTC
TRBJ2-5,TRBD2,TRBV2,many,CASSDGSGGGETQYF,TGTGCCAGCAGTGATGGTAGCGGGGGGGGAGAGACCCAGTACTTC
TRBJ1-1,TRBD1,TRBV2,many,CASSEVGTVIEGFF,TGTGCCAGCAGTGAAGTCGGGACAGTTATCGAGGGTTTCTTT
TRBJ2-5,.,TRBV7-9,many,CASSLGKGLQETQYF,TGTGCCAGCAGCTTAGGAAAGGGTTTACAAGAGACCCAGTACTTC
TRBJ2-7,.,TRBV10-2,many,CASSESQRSPPTRQYF,TGCGCCAGCAGTGAGTCCCAGCGGAGCCCCCCTACGAGGCAGTACTTC
TRBJ2-2,.,TRBV7-9,many,CASSLAARSNTGELFF,TGTGCCAGCAGCTTAGCGGCTAGGAGTAACACCGGGGAGCTGTTTTTT